A selection of T cell receptor beta chains follows, all from one sample in a study of Ad26.COV2.S vaccination and SARS-CoV-2 variants. Some clones are missing from TCRdb's copy, which holds only in-frame ones; the method was immunoSEQ multiplex PCR. The repertoire has hundreds of thousands of clones, around nine tenths of them found once; the top ten carry less than 15%. Sequencing used peripheral blood, obtained in a trial of Ad26.COV2.S vaccine versus placebo. The source of these receptors is a person aged 18-65 years who received the Ad26.COV2.S COVID-19 vaccine or a placebo. Both conserved end residues are part of each CDR3. The D gene is left open where the match is weak. Clone size is shown for a subset of rows, as once, few, many or a class of expanded clone.

size: NA
V: TRBV9
J: TRBJ1-3
D: NA
CDR3: CASSLRVGSGNTIYF
DNA: TGTGCCAGCAGCTTAAGAGTGGGGTCTGGAAACACCATATATTTT

size: NA
V: TRBV7-3
J: TRBJ1-1
D: NA
CDR3: CASSLSVGVEAFF
DNA: TGTGCCAGCAGCTTAAGTGTCGGTGTAGAAGCTTTCTTT

size: NA
V: TRBV4-2
J: TRBJ2-7
D: NA
CDR3: CASSQEEEPAGF
DNA: TGTGCCAGCAGCCAAGAAGAAGAACCCGCGGGGTTC

size: NA
V: TRBV18
J: TRBJ2-1
D: TRBD2
CDR3: CASSGAGGSLRDEQFF
DNA: TGTGCCAGCTCGGGAGCGGGAGGTTCCTTACGGGATGAGCAGTTCTTC

size: NA
V: TRBV7-2
J: TRBJ1-1
D: NA
CDR3: CASSWQGGTEAFF
DNA: TGTGCCAGCAGCTGGCAGGGAGGCACTGAAGCTTTCTTT

size: NA
V: TRBV15
J: TRBJ1-5
D: NA
CDR3: CATSSRVNQPQHF
DNA: TGTGCCACCAGCTCCAGGGTTAATCAGCCCCAGCATTTT

size: NA
V: TRBV21-1
J: TRBJ2-3
D: NA
CDR3: CASTRGTGYRKGTGTQYF
DNA: TGTGCCAGCACCAGAGGGACAGGATACCGAAAGGGCACAGGAACGCAGTATTTT

size: NA
V: TRBV6-5
J: TRBJ1-1
D: NA
CDR3: CASSYSTVNTEAFF
DNA: TGTGCCAGCAGTTACTCTACCGTGAACACTGAAGCTTTCTTT

size: NA
V: TRBV6-5
J: TRBJ2-3
D: NA
CDR3: CASSYNQGGDTQYF
DNA: TGTGCCAGCAGTTACAACCAGGGGGGGGATACGCAGTATTTT

size: NA
V: TRBV6-2/TRBV6-3
J: TRBJ2-7
D: TRBD1
CDR3: CASSMDRGAWSYEQYF
DNA: TGTGCCAGCAGTATGGACAGGGGAGCGTGGTCCTACGAGCAGTACTTC

size: NA
V: TRBV28
J: TRBJ1-1
D: NA
CDR3: CASSGTLNTEAFF
DNA: TGTGCCAGCAGTGGCACATTGAACACTGAAGCTTTCTTT

size: NA
V: TRBV19
J: TRBJ1-5
D: TRBD1
CDR3: CASSIHDRGGQPQHF
DNA: TGTGCCAGTAGTATCCATGACAGGGGGGGTCAGCCCCAGCATTTT

size: few
V: TRBV19
J: TRBJ2-7
D: NA
CDR3: CASSIVQGNEQYF
DNA: TGTGCCAGTAGTATAGTACAGGGCAACGAGCAGTACTTC

size: NA
V: TRBV5-1
J: TRBJ2-6
D: NA
CDR3: CASKASGANVLTF
DNA: TGCGCCAGCAAGGCCTCTGGGGCCAACGTCCTGACTTTC

size: NA
V: TRBV4-2
J: TRBJ1-1
D: NA
CDR3: CASSQTGLPGTEAFF
DNA: TGTGCCAGCAGCCAAACGGGACTCCCGGGCACTGAAGCTTTCTTT

size: once
V: TRBV10-3
J: TRBJ2-6
D: NA
CDR3: CAISEVGANVLTF
DNA: TGTGCCATCAGTGAAGTGGGGGCCAACGTCCTGACTTTC

size: NA
V: TRBV7-9
J: TRBJ2-7
D: TRBD1
CDR3: CASSHRDRGSYEQYF
DNA: TGTGCCAGCAGCCACCGGGACAGGGGGTCCTACGAGCAGTACTTC

size: NA
V: TRBV19
J: TRBJ2-3
D: TRBD1
CDR3: CASSPNSRDSADTQYF
DNA: TGTGCCAGTAGTCCAAACTCCCGGGACAGTGCTGATACGCAGTATTTT

size: NA
V: TRBV5-4
J: TRBJ2-1
D: NA
CDR3: CASSHNSGPYNEQFF
DNA: TGTGCCAGCAGCCACAATAGCGGCCCCTACAATGAGCAGTTCTTC

size: NA
V: TRBV5-1
J: TRBJ2-1
D: TRBD2
CDR3: CASSLYWGAGGINNEQFF
DNA: TGCGCCAGCAGCTTGTACTGGGGAGCGGGAGGAATTAACAATGAGCAGTTCTTC

size: NA
V: TRBV7-9
J: TRBJ2-7
D: TRBD1
CDR3: CASSSTGTGGFSYEQYF
DNA: TGTGCCAGCAGCTCAACCGGGACAGGGGGCTTCTCCTACGAGCAGTACTTC

size: NA
V: TRBV11-2
J: TRBJ2-7
D: TRBD1
CDR3: CASSLGTGVYEQYF
DNA: TGTGCCAGCAGCTTAGGGACAGGGGTTTACGAGCAGTACTTC

size: NA
V: TRBV6-2/TRBV6-3
J: TRBJ2-5
D: NA
CDR3: CASSYAPAIGGETQYF
DNA: TGTGCCAGCAGTTACGCCCCAGCCATTGGAGGGGAGACCCAGTACTTC

size: NA
V: TRBV6-2/TRBV6-3
J: TRBJ2-7
D: NA
CDR3: CASSTPVSYEQYF
DNA: TGTGCCAGCAGCACCCCCGTGAGCTACGAGCAGTACTTC

size: NA
V: TRBV20-1
J: TRBJ2-5
D: NA
CDR3: CSARGLETQYF
DNA: TGCAGTGCTAGGGGACTAGAGACCCAGTACTTC

size: NA
V: TRBV7-6
J: TRBJ2-2
D: NA
CDR3: CASSLFRGGDTGELFF
DNA: TGTGCCAGCAGCTTATTTAGAGGGGGAGACACCGGGGAGCTGTTTTTT

size: NA
V: TRBV13
J: TRBJ1-3
D: TRBD1
CDR3: CASSHSTGVSGNTIYF
DNA: TGTGCCAGCAGCCACTCTACAGGGGTCTCTGGAAACACCATATATTTT

size: NA
V: TRBV11-2
J: TRBJ2-3
D: NA
CDR3: CASSPAVRVVSTDTQYF
DNA: TGTGCCAGCAGCCCGGCCGTGCGGGTGGTAAGCACAGATACGCAGTATTTT

size: NA
V: TRBV5-6
J: TRBJ1-1
D: NA
CDR3: CASSLVRNTEAFF
DNA: TGTGCCAGCAGCTTGGTACGGAACACTGAAGCTTTCTTT

size: NA
V: TRBV7-9
J: TRBJ1-3
D: NA
CDR3: CASSQTGSGNTIYF
DNA: TGTGCCAGCAGCCAGACAGGCTCTGGAAACACCATATATTTT

size: NA
V: TRBV28
J: TRBJ2-1
D: TRBD2
CDR3: CASSVTSGDPSYNEQFF
DNA: TGTGCCAGCAGTGTGACTAGCGGGGACCCCTCCTACAATGAGCAGTTCTTC

size: once
V: TRBV5-1
J: TRBJ1-1
D: NA
CDR3: CASSLVPVGGLGSNTEAFF
DNA: TGCGCCAGCAGCTTGGTCCCCGTCGGGGGGTTGGGATCGAACACTGAAGCTTTCTTT

size: NA
V: TRBV5-1
J: TRBJ1-1
D: NA
CDR3: CASSFGEGRTEAFF
DNA: TGCGCCAGCAGCTTTGGGGAGGGTAGGACTGAAGCTTTCTTT